A single sample gave rise to the 20 T cell receptor beta chains below, sequenced in a study of blood T cell repertoires in COVID-19. The data were produced by immunoSEQ multiplex PCR, yet TCRdb's version contains in-frame clones alone and is incomplete. The sample consists of approximately 200,000 clones, approximately 80% of them appearing once. Material for sequencing was PBMCs or T cells enriched from blood (not recorded which). The receptors derive from a man in his forties or fifties who had recovered from COVID-19.

This clone was seen only a few times. The chain uses TRBV19 and TRBJ2-7; 10 nucleotides agree with TRBD1. The germline CDR1 and CDR2 sequences are LNHDA and SQIVND (reference sequence). The junction had 9 bases not matched to a gene; V was cut back by 8 bases and J by 5 bases. The CDR3 has 14 amino acids. CDR3 DNA: TGTGCCAGTGCCAACGACAGGGGGCTCAACGAGCAGTACTTC. Protein sequence: CASANDRGLNEQYF.

This chain uses TRBV6-2 or TRBV6-3 with TRBJ2-1, with D possibly TRBD1 on 6 matching bases. The CDR3 has 14 residues. Germline CDR1 reads MNHEY; CDR2 reads SVGEGT. V was cut by 5 bases and J by 1 base, with 9 bases left in between. The CDR3 protein is CASSAQGSYNEQFF. The CDR3 region has the DNA TGTGCCAGCAGTGCTCAGGGGTCCTACAATGAGCAGTTCTTC.

V gene TRBV4-2 combines with J gene TRBJ1-1; D is uncertain. Germline V gives CDR1 LGHNA, CDR2 YNFKEQ. CDR3 length equals 14 residues. V was pared by 0 bases and J by 11 bases, with 16 bases between. The CDR3 DNA is TGTGCCAGCAGCCAAGATCCCCCGGGGTACTCGGCTTTCTTT. Protein product: CASSQDPPGYSAFF.

The chain combines TRBV5-5 with TRBJ1-3; no reliable D call. This CDR3 is built from 15 residues. V was clipped by 0 bases and J by 0 bases, with 7 bases between them. Germline lookup yields CDR1 SGHKS and CDR2 YYEKEE (reference sequence). Here the CDR3 DNA reads TGTGCCAGCAGCTTGGGGGCCTACTCTGGAAACACCATATATTTT. It translates to CASSLGAYSGNTIYF.

V and J are TRBV7-9 and TRBJ1-6; no definite D call. Germline CDR1 reads SEHNR; CDR2 reads FQNEAQ (reference sequence). The CDR3 is made up of 12 amino acids. Trimming shortened V by 1 base and J by 9 bases, and 4 bases separated the two germline ends. CDR3 sequence reads: CASSLGGSPLHF. The DNA of the CDR3 is TGTGCCAGCAGCTTAGGAGGTTCACCCCTCCACTTT.

The chain has TRBV29-1 and TRBJ2-5, with D tentatively TRBD2 (6 bases). Germline CDR1 reads SQVTM; CDR2 reads ANQGSEA. The CDR3 is 12 residues long. V shed 6 bases and J shed 7 bases, with 15 bases lying between them. CDR3 sequence: CSVDREIGTQYF. CDR3 sequence (DNA): TGCAGCGTAGACCGGGAGATCGGGACCCAGTACTTC.

This sequence joins TRBV3-1 (or the pseudogene TRBV3-2) and TRBJ2-1; D is perhaps TRBD1 (6 bases). CDR3 size: 14 residues. V was pared by 4 bases and J by 1 base, with 8 bases between. CDR1 LGHDT and CDR2 YNNKEL come from the germline V gene (reference sequence). Here the CDR3 DNA reads TGTGCCAGCAGCCGGGACAAGTCCTACAATGAGCAGTTCTTC. It codes for CASSRDKSYNEQFF.

At least ten counts were recorded for this clone. This chain uses TRBV4-2 with TRBJ2-5; D might be TRBD1 (5 bases). V was clipped by 4 bases and J by 5 bases, with 8 bases between them. Per the germline V gene, CDR1 is LGHNA and CDR2 is YNFKEQ. There are 12 residues in the CDR3. CDR3 coding DNA: TGTGCCAGCAGCCTCTGGGGCGAGACCCAGTACTTC. Translating it yields CASSLWGETQYF.

The chain couples TRBV27 to TRBJ1-1; D possibly corresponds to TRBD1 (5 bases). V was clipped by 9 bases and J by 7 bases, with 21 bases between them. The CDR3 length is 14 residues. The germline V gene has CDR1 MNHEY and CDR2 SMNVEV (reference sequence). This CDR3 is CARHARVGGGEAFF. CDR3 nucleotide sequence: TGTGCCAGACACGCACGTGTGGGGGGTGGTGAAGCTTTCTTT.

The chain has TRBV6-5 and TRBJ1-2, with D uncertain. The germline V gene encodes CDR1 MNHEY and CDR2 SVGAGI. The CDR3 runs 13 residues. V lost 6 bases and J lost 7, with 15 bases in between. The CDR3 DNA is TGTGCCAGCAGCCCCGGGGAGGTGTCTGGCTACACCTTC. Encoded protein: CASSPGEVSGYTF.

This chain's CDR3 is CASSLAGQGRYEQYF. The CDR3 DNA reads TGTGCCAGCAGCTTAGCGGGACAGGGGCGATACGAGCAGTACTTC. The chain couples TRBV7-9 to TRBJ2-7; 10 nucleotides match TRBD1. Germline CDR1 SEHNR, CDR2 FQNEAQ (reference sequence). J lost 4 bases, V lost 0 bases, and 3 bases had no gene match. This CDR3 is 15 amino acids long.

This clone was counted many times. The rearrangement links TRBV2 to TRBJ2-7; TRBD2 aligns across 8 bases. This CDR3 has 15 amino acids. Trimming took 5 bases from V and 3 from J; bases not matched to a gene: 9. Germline assignment: CDR1 SNHLY and CDR2 FYNNEI. The CDR3 sequence is CASSPGGGLSYEQYF. CDR3 DNA: TGTGCCAGCAGTCCCGGGGGGGGACTTAGCTACGAGCAGTACTTC.

The chain joins TRBV12-3 or TRBV12-4 to TRBJ1-4; D remains unclear. The CDR3 covers 13 residues. V was clipped by 10 bases and J by 5 bases, with 14 bases between them. The CDR3 loop reads CATRVDPNEKLFF. CDR3 nucleotide sequence: TGTGCCACCCGGGTAGACCCGAATGAAAAACTGTTTTTT.

This clone occurred once. The chain joins TRBV9 to TRBJ2-3, with 9 bases aligning to TRBD2. Germline V gives CDR1 SGDLS, CDR2 YYNGEE. The CDR3 extends over 14 amino acids. Losses at the gene ends were 5 bases for V and 3 bases for J; bases not matched to a gene: 4. CDR3 region: CASSRGLATDTQYF. The CDR3 region has the DNA TGTGCCAGCAGTCGGGGACTAGCTACAGATACGCAGTATTTT.

The V call is TRBV24-1, the J call TRBJ2-5; 7 positions agree with TRBD1. The junction had 3 bases not matched to a gene; V was cut back by 4 bases and J by 5 bases. Per germline, CDR1 KGHDR and CDR2 SFDVKD. The CDR3 consists of 13 residues. The DNA for the CDR3 is TGTGCCACCAGTGAAGGGGGCGAGGAGACCCAGTACTTC. Protein product: CATSEGGEETQYF.

This sequence joins TRBV4-1 and TRBJ2-1, with TRBD2 matching over 11 bases. V gave up 4 bases and J gave up 8 bases; unmatched junction bases: 7. This CDR3 region has 15 residues. Germline V lookup: CDR1 MGHRA, CDR2 YSYEKL. CDR3 DNA: TGCGCCAGCAGCCTTAGCGGGAGGGCCGTGGATGAGCAGTTCTTC. Amino acid sequence: CASSLSGRAVDEQFF.

This clone was found once. The V gene is TRBV2, the J gene TRBJ2-1; 12 positions agree with TRBD2. The CDR3 has 17 residues. CDR1 SNHLY and CDR2 FYNNEI come from the germline V gene. The J segment lost 10 bases and the V segment lost 4 bases, leaving 14 bases of the junction unmatched. CDR3 amino acids: CASSAQTSGGPLGEQFF. The CDR3 coding sequence is TGTGCCAGCAGTGCCCAGACTAGCGGGGGACCCCTCGGAGAGCAGTTCTTC.

This clone was observed a handful of times. The chain combines TRBV19 with TRBJ1-2, with D perhaps TRBD1 (6 bases). Germline CDR1 LNHDA, CDR2 SQIVND (reference sequence). Trimming left V 5 bases short and J 4 bases short, with 14 bases between. The CDR3 length is 14 residues. The chain's CDR3 is CASSRPGVGYGYTF. CDR3 in DNA: TGTGCCAGTAGTCGCCCAGGGGTTGGCTATGGCTACACCTTC. Full variable domain (missing parts from reference TRBV19 and TRBJ1-2): DGGITQSPKYLFRKEGQNVTLSCEQNLNHDAMYWYRQDPGQGLRLIYYSQIVNDFQKGDIAEGYSVSREKKESFPLTVTSAQKNPTAFYLCASSRPGVGYGYTFGSGTRLTVV.

V usage is TRBV5-1 and J usage is TRBJ2-1, with 7 bases matching TRBD1. V shed 4 bases and J 7 bases; nucleotides not matched to a gene: 11. Germline assignment: CDR1 SGHRS and CDR2 YFSETQ. The CDR3 loop spans 15 amino acids. CDR3 DNA sequence: TGCGCCAGCAGCCCCCGGACAGGCCACGGGAATGAGCAGTTCTTC. This encodes CASSPRTGHGNEQFF. The full variable domain, in which reference TRBV5-1 and TRBJ2-1 provide the parts outside the CDR3, is KAGVTQTPRYLIKTRGQQVTLSCSPISGHRSVSWYQQTPGQGLQFLFEYFSETQRNKGNFPGRFSGRQFSNSRSEMNVSTLELGDSALYLCASSPRTGHGNEQFFGPGTRLTVL.

This sequence joins TRBV5-1 and TRBJ2-1; TRBD1 matches 8 bases. Germline V CDR1 and CDR2: SGHRS, YFSETQ. Germline trimming cut 3 bases from V and 8 bases from J; bases unmatched to any gene: 7. This CDR3 contains 14 residues. For the CDR3, the DNA is TGCGCCAGCAGCTCCCAAACAGGGGGAGATGAGCAGTTCTTC. This codes for CASSSQTGGDEQFF.